The entry below gives a single T cell receptor (beta chain) sequence along with its context. Antigen specificity is unknown. This entry is derived from a study of cytomegalovirus exposure and HLA in healthy donors. The germline V and J ends were trimmed by 5 bases and 1 base, with 14 bases remaining between them. The CDR3 runs to 15 residues. The germline V gene has CDR1 SGHTA and CDR2 FQGTGA. Whole-study results and caveats: Sequences of the TCR beta chain were said to predict the HLA-A and HLA-B alleles of most subjects accurately. Some V segments could not be told apart, so they were left out, TRBV6-2 and TRBV6-3 among them.

PCR used 60 Vbeta primers and 13 Jbeta primers. The method was immunoSEQ multiplex PCR; TCRdb's version includes in-frame clones alone and lacks a portion of them. The sample records some 130,000 clones, 65% to 80% being singletons. Sequences were obtained from PBMCs. The sequence derives from a man aged 35-49 years in good health and CMV-seropositive. The V and J genes are TRBV7-3 and TRBJ1-1; D is uncertain. CDR3 DNA sequence: TGTGCCAGCAGCCGAATACGGGGAGAGAACACTGAAGCTTTCTTT. This sequence encodes CASSRIRGENTEAFF.